This T cell receptor beta chain stems from a study of vaccination and CD4 T cells after COVID-19. Noted treatment: approximately 11-day PBMC culture with coronavirus spike peptide pools or control peptides (ViraFEST assay). Fresh replacement IL-2 medium substituted for half the medium on days 3 and 7. The Oncomine TCR Beta short-read assay was applied to DNA of cultured CD4+ T cells. TCRdb reprocessed the PCR reads via MiXCR and lists one record per CDR3 protein. The repertoire includes 7,500 to 9,500 distinct CDR3 sequences, roughly three fifths of them detected once, and approximately 30% sits in the top ten. On this clonotype: As yet, its antigen is unknown.

Sequences were obtained from CD4+ T cells from blood, cultured in vitro. This clonotype was obtained from a human donor who had recovered from COVID-19.

CDR3 protein: CASSQVGRNGYTF. The CDR3 nucleotides are TGCGCCAGCAGCCAAGTTGGACGGAATGGCTACACCTTC. This chain links TRBV4-1 with TRBJ1-2; D is uncertain. CDR1 is MGHRA and CDR2 is YSYEKL in the germline V gene. The V and J ends lost 1 base and 6 bases respectively, with 9 bases between them. This CDR3 has 13 residues.